This entry concerns a single T cell receptor (beta chain). The record originates from a study of blood T cell repertoires in COVID-19. About the research overall: Some COVID-19 samples were acute and others convalescent; all came from the United States, Italy and Spain. T cells, B-cell-depleted T cells, or PBMCs supplied cDNA or gDNA.

Participants were aged about 18 to 95 years, lived in over 20 US areas, and enrolled virtually. Cohort 3 donors were reported recovered after two negative PCRs, clearance, or symptom resolution. Profiled with immunoSEQ multiplex PCR; TCRdb holds only in-frame clones, not every one. This table holds roughly 160,000 clones, around 80% found once. This receptor was obtained from a man aged 45-60 years who had recovered from COVID-19. The sample was PBMCs or T cells enriched from blood (not recorded which).

This CDR3 is CASSLRGQDISYEQYF. DNA of the CDR3: TGCGCCAGCAGCTTGAGAGGACAGGATATCTCCTACGAGCAGTACTTC. The chain couples TRBV5-1 to TRBJ2-7; 7 nucleotides line up with TRBD1. The J segment lost 0 bases and the V segment lost 1 base, leaving 7 bases of the junction unmatched. Germline V gives CDR1 SGHRS, CDR2 YFSETQ. The CDR3 is made up of 16 amino acids.